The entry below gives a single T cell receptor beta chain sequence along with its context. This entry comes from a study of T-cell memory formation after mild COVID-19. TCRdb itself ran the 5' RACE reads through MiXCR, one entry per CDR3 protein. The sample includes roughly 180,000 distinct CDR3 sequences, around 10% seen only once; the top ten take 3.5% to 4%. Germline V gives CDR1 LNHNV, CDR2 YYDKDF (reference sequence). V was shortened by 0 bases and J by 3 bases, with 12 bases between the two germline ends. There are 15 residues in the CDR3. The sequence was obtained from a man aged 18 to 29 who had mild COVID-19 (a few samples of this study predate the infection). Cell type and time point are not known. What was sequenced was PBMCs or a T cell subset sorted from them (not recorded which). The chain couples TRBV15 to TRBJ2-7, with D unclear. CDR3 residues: CATSRDVGPGYEQYF. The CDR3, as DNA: TGTGCCACCAGCAGAGATGTTGGGCCCGGCTACGAGCAGTACTTC.